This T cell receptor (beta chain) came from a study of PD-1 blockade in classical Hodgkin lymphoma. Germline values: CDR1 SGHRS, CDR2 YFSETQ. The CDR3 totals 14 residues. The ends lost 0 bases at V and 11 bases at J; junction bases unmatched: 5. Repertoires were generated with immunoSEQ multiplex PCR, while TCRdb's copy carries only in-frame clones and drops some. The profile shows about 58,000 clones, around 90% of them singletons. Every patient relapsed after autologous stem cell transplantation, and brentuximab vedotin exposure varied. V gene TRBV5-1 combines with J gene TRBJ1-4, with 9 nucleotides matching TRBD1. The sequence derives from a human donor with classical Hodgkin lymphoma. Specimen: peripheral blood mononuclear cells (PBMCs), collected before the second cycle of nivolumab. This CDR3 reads CASSLDRTGEKLFF. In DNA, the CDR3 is TGCGCCAGCAGCTTGGACCGGACAGGGGAGAAACTGTTTTTT. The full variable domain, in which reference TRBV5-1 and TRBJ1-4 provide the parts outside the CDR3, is KAGVTQTPRYLIKTRGQQVTLSCSPISGHRSVSWYQQTPGQGLQFLFEYFSETQRNKGNFPGRFSGRQFSNSRSEMNVSTLELGDSALYLCASSLDRTGEKLFFGSGTQLSVL.